These 26 T cell receptor beta chains were all obtained from the same sample, sequenced in a study of CD8 T cells in Susac syndrome. Random hexamers primed reverse transcription of about 0.45 to 1 ug RNA. Using its own MiXCR run on the immunoSEQ multiplex PCR reads, TCRdb lists one record per CDR3 protein. The sample consists of about 200,000 distinct CDR3 sequences, over 90% of them appearing once. The sequencing sample was made of CD4+ T cells from PBMCs. Every receptor here comes from a human donor with multiple sclerosis.

This rearrangement joins TRBV6-4 to TRBJ2-4; TRBD1 is a possible D gene (5 bases). Germline CDR1 reads MRHNA; CDR2 reads SNTAGT. Trimming left V 2 bases short and J 4 bases short, with 6 bases between. The CDR3 runs 13 residues. The CDR3 DNA sequence: TGTGCCAGCAGTGACGGGGCGAAAAACATTCAGTACTTC. This encodes CASSDGAKNIQYF.

V and J are TRBV9 and TRBJ1-3, with 9 bases aligning to TRBD1. The length of the CDR3 is 15 residues. The V gene's germline CDR1 is SGDLS and CDR2 YYNGEE. Trimming at V came to 6 bases and at J to 4 bases, leaving 8 bases not matched to a gene. The CDR3 DNA reads as TGTGCCAGCATAAAGGGACAGGGAGGGGGAAACACCATATATTTT. Translating gives CASIKGQGGGNTIYF.

V is TRBV20-1 and J is TRBJ2-1; tentatively, D is TRBD1 (5 bases). Germline values: CDR1 DFQATT, CDR2 SNEGSKA (reference sequence). The CDR3 is made up of 12 amino acids. The germline V and J ends were trimmed by 3 bases and 9 bases, with 12 bases remaining between them. In DNA, the CDR3 is TGCAGTGCTAGGGGGCCCGCCGGTGAGCAGTTCTTC. Translated: CSARGPAGEQFF.

This chain joins TRBV6-5 and TRBJ2-6; 8 nucleotides agree with TRBD1. J was trimmed by 1 base and V by 0 bases; bases with no gene match: 5. Germline lookup yields CDR1 MNHEY and CDR2 SVGAGI. CDR3 length equals 18 residues. CDR3 loop: CASSYSGTGASGANVLTF. The CDR3 DNA reads as TGTGCCAGCAGTTACTCCGGGACAGGCGCGTCTGGGGCCAACGTCCTGACTTTC.

This chain connects TRBV30 to TRBJ1-5; D gene uncertain. The germline V gene has CDR1 GTSNPN and CDR2 SVGIG (reference sequence). Trimming took 0 bases from V and 4 from J, leaving 10 bases between them. The CDR3 is 14 amino acids. The CDR3 region is CAWSVQIGNQPQHF. The CDR3 bases are TGTGCCTGGAGTGTACAAATAGGTAATCAGCCCCAGCATTTT.

The J gene is TRBJ2-7, the V gene TRBV7-3; a possible D gene is TRBD2 (6 bases). Germline-derived CDR1 and CDR2 are SGHTA and FQGTGA. The CDR3 is 13 residues long. Trimming pared 0 bases from V and 3 bases from J, leaving 6 bases between. CDR3 DNA: TGTGCCAGCAGCTTAACTAGCGGCTACGAGCAGTACTTC. It is translated as CASSLTSGYEQYF. Full variable domain (rest looked up from reference TRBV7-3 and TRBJ2-7): GAGVSQTPSNKVTEKGKYVELRCDPISGHTALYWYRQSLGQGPEFLIYFQGTGAADDSGLPNDRFFAVRPEGSVSTLKIQRTERGDSAVYLCASSLTSGYEQYFGPGTRLTVT.

The chain recombines TRBV7-9 with TRBJ2-7; 7 bases line up with TRBD2. Trimming took 0 bases from V and 1 from J; bases not matched to a gene: 3. In germline, CDR1 is SEHNR, CDR2 FQNEAQ (reference sequence). The CDR3 contains 15 residues. The CDR3 here is CASSLALALSYEQYF. The CDR3, as DNA: TGTGCCAGCAGCTTAGCACTAGCGTTGTCCTACGAGCAGTACTTC. Full variable domain (outside the CDR3, taken from reference TRBV7-9 and TRBJ2-7): DTGVSQNPRHKITKRGQNVTFRCDPISEHNRLYWYRQTLGQGPEFLTYFQNEAQLEKSRLLSDRFSAERPKGSFSTLEIQRTEQGDSAMYLCASSLALALSYEQYFGPGTRLTVT.

This rearrangement joins TRBV28 to TRBJ2-7, with D hard to call. In germline, CDR1 is MDHEN, CDR2 SYDVKM. The germline V and J ends were trimmed by 5 bases and 2 bases, with 16 bases remaining between them. The CDR3 covers 15 residues. The CDR3 loop is CASSITVAGAYEQYF. CDR3 DNA sequence: TGTGCCAGCAGTATTACGGTCGCTGGAGCCTACGAGCAGTACTTC.

The J gene is TRBJ2-1, the V gene TRBV9; 8 bases map to TRBD2. The CDR3 runs to 15 residues. The V gene's germline CDR1 is SGDLS and CDR2 YYNGEE. Losses at the gene ends were 4 bases for V and 9 bases for J; bases not matched to a gene: 12. CDR3 nucleotides: TGTGCCAGCAGCCCTCTCGGACTAGCAGCTAGTGAGCAGTTCTTC. Its translation is CASSPLGLAASEQFF.

The chain carries TRBV6-6 and TRBJ2-7; D may be TRBD1 or TRBD2 (5 bases each). The germline CDR1 and CDR2 sequences are MNHNY and SVGAGI (reference sequence). Deletions cut 6 bases from V and 2 bases from J, with 20 bases between. The CDR3 is 16 amino acids. The CDR3 loop is CASSSLTGDVPYEQYF. The CDR3 DNA is TGTGCCAGCAGCTCACTCACCGGGGACGTACCCTACGAGCAGTACTTC.

The count of this clonotype is one. The chain joins TRBV27 to TRBJ2-1; 7 bases fit TRBD1. CDR1 MNHEY and CDR2 SMNVEV come from the germline V gene (reference sequence). This CDR3 is built from 16 residues. Unmatched junction bases numbered 15, after V lost 5 bases and J lost 8 bases. CDR3 DNA: TGTGCCAGCAGTCAATTCCCGAACAGGGGTAGGGATGAGCAGTTCTTC. Residues: CASSQFPNRGRDEQFF.

V gene TRBV30 combines with J gene TRBJ1-2; possible D gene TRBD1, 5 bases. The CDR3 spans 11 residues. Germline V CDR1 and CDR2: GTSNPN, SVGIG (reference sequence). The CDR3 DNA reads TGTGCTAGGGACTGGGGCTATGGCTACACCTTC. Its translation: CARDWGYGYTF. The full variable domain, in which reference TRBV30 and TRBJ1-2 provide the parts outside the CDR3, is SQTIHQWPATLVQPVGSPLSLECTVEGTSNPNLYWYRQAAGRGLQLLFYSVGIGQISSEVPQNLSASRPQDRQFILSSKKLLLSDSGFYLCARDWGYGYTFGSGTRLTVV.

V usage is TRBV4-1 and J usage is TRBJ2-3, with 11 positions matching TRBD1. Trimming removed 0 bases from V and 0 bases from J; junction bases left unmatched: 5. This CDR3 contains 18 residues. Germline CDR1 reads MGHRA; CDR2 reads YSYEKL. CDR3 coding DNA: TGCGCCAGCAGCCAAGAAATAGGGACAGGGGGTAGCACAGATACGCAGTATTTT. Protein product: CASSQEIGTGGSTDTQYF.

The CDR3 is CASSLDRGRETQYF. In DNA, the CDR3 is TGTGCCAGCAGCTTGGACAGGGGGCGCGAGACCCAGTACTTC. The chain employs TRBV7-2 and TRBJ2-5; 11 bases line up with TRBD1. There are 14 residues in the CDR3. Germline V gene sequence: CDR1 SGHTA, CDR2 FQGNSA. Germline trimming cut 3 bases from V and 5 bases from J; bases unmatched to any gene: 2.

The V call is TRBV14, the J call TRBJ1-1, with D possibly being TRBD1 (5 bases). Germline loops: CDR1 SGHDN, CDR2 FVKESK. The CDR3 sequence is 15 residues long. Trimming pared 7 bases from V and 3 bases from J, leaving 18 bases between. The CDR3, as DNA: TGTGCCAGCAAAATGGGGAGGGGTTCGGACACTGAAGCTTTCTTT. As protein: CASKMGRGSDTEAFF.

V is TRBV24-1 and J is TRBJ2-7; D not resolved. The CDR3 sequence is 14 residues long. Germline assignment: CDR1 KGHDR and CDR2 SFDVKD. With 3 bases removed from V and 2 bases from J, the gap between germline ends came to 10 bases. The CDR3 loop is CATSDTLWPYEQYF. CDR3 in DNA: TGTGCCACCAGTGATACATTGTGGCCCTACGAGCAGTACTTC.

V gene TRBV12-3 or TRBV12-4 combines with J gene TRBJ1-5; D ambiguous. CDR3 size: 15 residues. Trimming left V 3 bases short and J 0 bases short, with 9 bases between. CDR3 protein: CASSFAEFSNQPQHF. The CDR3 coding sequence is TGTGCCAGCAGTTTCGCGGAGTTTAGCAATCAGCCCCAGCATTTT.

The J gene is TRBJ1-3, the V gene TRBV3-1, with D possibly TRBD1 on 5 matching bases. From germline, CDR1 is LGHDT and CDR2 YNNKEL (reference sequence). Trimming shortened V by 1 base and J by 0 bases, and 16 bases separated the two germline ends. The CDR3 is made up of 18 amino acids. This CDR3 is CASSQVGGGGSSGNTIYF. CDR3 DNA sequence: TGTGCCAGCAGCCAAGTGGGGGGTGGCGGAAGCTCTGGAAACACCATATATTTT.

The rearrangement uses TRBV30 and TRBJ1-6; D not resolved. Germline values: CDR1 GTSNPN, CDR2 SVGIG (reference sequence). CDR3 length: 14 amino acids. Trimming took 0 bases from V and 14 from J, leaving 17 bases between them. CDR3 sequence (DNA): TGTGCCTGGAGTGTAGCTTTCGGTCCGGCGGCCCTCCACTTT. Translation gives CAWSVAFGPAALHF.

The chain recombines TRBV12-3 or TRBV12-4 with TRBJ1-5, with D uncertain. V dropped 5 bases and J dropped 1 base, with 12 bases sitting between them. The CDR3 length is 15 residues. In nucleotides, the CDR3 is TGTGCCAGCAGTCGAAGGGATGGGAGCAATCAGCCCCAGCATTTT. This gives the protein CASSRRDGSNQPQHF.

The DNA for the CDR3 is TGTGCCAGCAGTTTAGACGGCCGACCGCCCCAGCATTTT. Its translation is CASSLDGRPPQHF. The V gene is TRBV6-1, the J gene TRBJ1-5, with D unresolved. The CDR3 is 13 residues long. Germline V gene sequence: CDR1 MNHNS, CDR2 SASEGT. The ends were cut back, 5 bases at V and 9 bases at J, with 14 bases in the middle.

The sample holds one count of this clonotype. The J gene is TRBJ2-7, the V gene TRBV20-1; D gene uncertain. Trimming took 6 bases from V and 1 from J, leaving 7 bases between them. This CDR3 is 11 amino acids long. CDR1 DFQATT and CDR2 SNEGSKA come from the germline V gene (reference sequence). In DNA, the CDR3 is TGCAGTGCCACCAAATCCTACGAGCAGTACTTC. This translates into CSATKSYEQYF.

The chain combines TRBV29-1 with TRBJ1-1, with 9 bases lining up with TRBD1. Germline assignment: CDR1 SQVTM and CDR2 ANQGSEA. This CDR3 has 13 residues. V gave up 4 bases and J gave up 4 bases; unmatched junction bases: 4. The CDR3 loop reads CSVGRGQGTEAFF. CDR3 DNA: TGCAGCGTTGGGAGGGGACAGGGCACTGAAGCTTTCTTT.

The chain is built from TRBV24-1 and TRBJ2-1; 8 nucleotides match TRBD2. Germline-derived CDR1 and CDR2 are KGHDR and SFDVKD. Trimming at V came to 4 bases and at J to 1 base, leaving 5 bases not matched to a gene. This CDR3 comprises 16 residues. The CDR3 DNA follows: TGTGCCACCAGTGACCCTAGCGGGCTTTCCTACAATGAGCAGTTCTTC. Its translation: CATSDPSGLSYNEQFF.

The chain is built from TRBV30 and TRBJ2-2, with D tentatively TRBD2 (5 bases). Germline CDR1 is GTSNPN and CDR2 is SVGIG (reference sequence). The CDR3 runs 15 residues. Trimming removed 4 bases at V and 5 bases at J, with 17 bases between. The CDR3 loop reads CAWIRYRGSTGELFF. The CDR3, as DNA: TGTGCCTGGATTAGATACCGGGGATCGACCGGGGAGCTGTTTTTT.

The chain is built from TRBV7-3 and TRBJ2-3; D is unclear. The germline V and J ends were trimmed by 4 bases and 2 bases, with 7 bases remaining between them. The CDR3 is 13 amino acids. The germline V gene encodes CDR1 SGHTA and CDR2 FQGTGA. CDR3 region: CASSYGVTDTQYF. The DNA of the CDR3 is TGTGCCAGCAGCTATGGGGTCACAGATACGCAGTATTTT.